This T cell receptor (beta chain) was observed in a study of OX40 agonist ivuxolimab in advanced cancers. Whole-study context: Mean age about 60 years, range about 20 to 79; roughly 82% male. It was permissible to have had prior anti-PD-1, anti-PD-L1 or anti-CTLA-4 therapy, and approximately 38% had some.

Findings and caveats of the study: Some patients without response likewise showed low normalized clonal expansion. Which antigen the expanded peripheral T cells recognized is unknown.

The V gene end was trimmed by 0 bases and the J gene end by 9 bases; junction bases not matched to a gene: 10. Germline CDR1 reads MRHNA; CDR2 reads SNTAGT. This CDR3 is built from 17 residues. Comments on this clone: The antigen remains undetermined.

TCRdb keeps only in-frame clones here, not all; method: immunoSEQ multiplex PCR. The sample has 45,000 to 65,000 clones, 88% seen once; the top ten hold 11%. The chain has TRBV6-4 and TRBJ2-1; TRBD2 agrees at 11 bases. The specimen was CD4+ or CD8+ T cells sorted from blood, collected in a trial of the OX40 agonist ivuxolimab. This receptor was obtained from an adult with an advanced solid tumor such as melanoma, head and neck, liver or kidney cancer. DNA for the CDR3: TGTGCCAGCAGTGACTCGAAACTAGCGGGGGATGAGTCTGAGCAGTTCTTC. It yields the protein CASSDSKLAGDESEQFF.